The TCR beta chain described here comes from a study of T cells in Graves' hyperthyroidism and ophthalmopathy. Study-wide points: In validation, the model predicted ophthalmopathy. These predictions came a median around 5.9 months before onset.

Germline V lookup: CDR1 SEHNR, CDR2 FQNEAQ (reference sequence). This CDR3 has 15 residues. With 5 bases clipped from V and 5 bases from J, the junction kept 9 bases outside the gene matches. As to this clonotype: No antigen is known for it.

RNA transcripts gave rise to amplified TCR beta CDR3 regions. The TCR CDR3 first-round RT-PCR relied on the HTBI primer set. TCRdb used MiXCR to reprocess the multiplex PCR reads, holding one entry per CDR3 protein. This table holds hundreds of thousands of distinct CDR3 sequences, 35% to 45% found once. The clonotype originates from a young man with Graves' hyperthyroidism. The V gene is TRBV7-9, the J gene TRBJ1-1, with 9 bases fitting TRBD1. The sample was blood. CDR3 residues: CASSHGQGRRTEAFF. The CDR3 DNA reads TGTGCCAGCAGCCACGGACAGGGGAGGAGGACTGAAGCTTTCTTT.